The sequence of this TCR beta chain was determined in a study of blood T cell repertoires in COVID-19. On the study more broadly: Both acute and convalescent COVID-19 samples were obtained from the United States, Italy and Spain. PBMCs, B-cell-depleted T cells, or T cells provided the cDNA or gDNA that made up the material.

The CDR3 is 16 residues long. Trimming took 4 bases from V and 7 from J, leaving 17 bases between them. The sample holds a few counts of this clone. Original processing methods: Estimation of nucleated cell counts was performed using reference gene primer amplification. The data were produced by immunoSEQ multiplex PCR, yet TCRdb's version contains in-frame clones alone and is incomplete. That table is the source of V, J and clone size, and D and trimming were worked out from the DNA. The table lists tens of thousands of clones, roughly 87% of them singletons. The chain couples TRBV23-1 to TRBJ1-6; D is possibly TRBD1 (5 bases). TRBV23-1 is known as an ORF, though its function is uncertain. The specimen sequenced was peripheral blood. This TCR derives from a woman aged 60-75 years with acute or convalescent COVID-19. The CDR3 protein is CASSLTGRARNSPLHF. The DNA for the CDR3 is TGCGCCAGCAGTCTCACCGGCAGGGCCCGGAATTCACCCCTCCACTTT.